This T cell receptor beta chain originates from a study of T cells in narcolepsy (dated by TCRdb to about 2018). About the investigation overall: Healthy control donors were enrolled in the study alongside patients who had narcolepsy type 1 or type 2 (NT1, NT2). The study sought autoreactive T cells targeting hypocretin neuron self-antigens (hypocretin, TRIB2) in narcolepsy patients, using TCR Vbeta sequencing to track clonotypes in blood and CSF.

For TCR Vbeta sequencing, memory CD4+ T cells were sorted ex vivo from the peripheral blood of narcolepsy patients and healthy controls. About this clone: What this receptor recognizes is not known. The input lacks base qualities; no much larger clone sits a single base away.

On the study overall, not on this receptor specifically: Plots comparing CSF and blood CD4+ T cell clonotypes from the same patient highlighted HCRT-specific and TRIB2-specific autoreactive clonotypes. Some blood memory CD4+ repertoires from patients and controls contained no sequences matching autoreactive T cell clones. Autoreactive clonotypes were reported to be detected serially in the blood of the same patients and of different patients, but not in the blood of healthy controls. Numbers of sequenced blood memory CD4+ clonotypes were comparable, with averages of around 39,000 in patients and 30,000 to 35,000 in controls.

Library prep was done by the immunoSEQ multiplex PCR assay. The table comes from immuneACCESS by way of TCRdb, which keeps in-frame sequences with V and J called. Part of the clones is missing from these tables; in studies checked, under half for an unresolved V gene and the rest for unknown reasons. Within this sample are 25,000 or so clones, with 85% of them counted one time only. Of the sample, about a tenth is held by the ten largest clones. Inclusive of the bounding cysteine and phenylalanine, the CDR3 is 13 residues long. The retained sequence is limited to the CDR3, 39 bases, with the frame set at the first base. CDR1 and CDR2 are drawn from the germline V gene: SGDLS, YYNGEE. Unmatched junction bases come to 3, with V trimmed by 2 bases and J by 9 bases.

Material: memory (CD45RA-) CD4+ T cells from blood. The cell subset or site label here, explained by the study, means: memory T cells sorted ex vivo from peripheral blood. The TCR originated in a human donor in good health. The chain employs TRBV9 and TRBJ2-1; 9 central nucleotides agree with TRBD1. Here the CDR3 is given as CASSVTGGVEQFF. The sequenced DNA: TGTGCCAGCAGCGTCACAGGGGGCGTTGAGCAGTTCTTC.